This T cell receptor (beta chain) was captured in a study of blood T cell repertoires in COVID-19. The method was immunoSEQ multiplex PCR; TCRdb's version includes in-frame clones alone and lacks a portion of them. The repertoire holds approximately 50,000 clones, around 86% seen once, with roughly a tenth in the top ten. Between the trimmed V and J ends, which lost 3 bases and 5 bases, there was a span of 11 bases. Germline CDR1 reads LGHNA; CDR2 reads YNFKEQ. This CDR3 spans 13 amino acids. V usage is TRBV4-2 and J usage is TRBJ2-7; a weak D match, TRBD1 (6 bases). Sequenced: peripheral blood. The sequence was collected from a human donor in a cohort sampled during active COVID-19. The CDR3 spells CASSQEQGNEQYF. The CDR3 DNA reads as TGTGCCAGCAGCCAGGAACAGGGCAACGAGCAGTACTTC.